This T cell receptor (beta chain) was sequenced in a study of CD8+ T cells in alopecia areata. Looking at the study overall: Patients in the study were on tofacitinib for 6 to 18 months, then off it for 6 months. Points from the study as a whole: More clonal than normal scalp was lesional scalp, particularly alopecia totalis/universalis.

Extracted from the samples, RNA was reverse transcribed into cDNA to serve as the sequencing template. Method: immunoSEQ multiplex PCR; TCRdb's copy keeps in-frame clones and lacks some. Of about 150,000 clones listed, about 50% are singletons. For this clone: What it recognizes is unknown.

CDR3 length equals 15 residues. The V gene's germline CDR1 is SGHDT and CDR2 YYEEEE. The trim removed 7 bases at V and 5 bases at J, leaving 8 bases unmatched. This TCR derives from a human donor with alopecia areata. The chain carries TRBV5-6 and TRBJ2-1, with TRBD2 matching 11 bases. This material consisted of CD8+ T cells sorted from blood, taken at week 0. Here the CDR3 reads CASDPGTSGNNEQFF. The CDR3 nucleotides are TGTGCCAGCGATCCCGGGACTAGCGGCAACAATGAGCAGTTCTTC. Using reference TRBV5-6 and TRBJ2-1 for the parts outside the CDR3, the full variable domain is DAGVTQSPTHLIKTRGQQVTLRCSPKSGHDTVSWYQQALGQGPQFIFQYYEEEERQRGNFPDRFSGHQFPNYSSELNVNALLLGDSALYLCASDPGTSGNNEQFFGPGTRLTVL.